This T cell receptor (beta chain) was captured by sequencing in a study of human T cells and chemical hapten exposure. The V end was cut by 8 bases, the J end by 2 bases, with 13 bases between. CDR3 size: 13 residues. The germline V gene has CDR1 WSHSY and CDR2 SAAADI. This clonotype was detected many times. Time point noted: patch test 3, about 24 weeks after DPC sensitization. The treatment here: therapeutic diphenylcyclopropenone sensitization with weekly scalp DPC. TCRdb independently ran MiXCR on the RACE reads; one entry per CDR3 protein. The sample shows some 74,000 distinct CDR3 sequences, 10% to 15% of them seen only once.

The chain recombines TRBV10-2 with TRBJ2-7; perhaps TRBD1 as D (6 bases). Sequenced material: whole blood, taken in connection with sensitization to the hapten diphenylcyclopropenone (DPC). The clonotype comes from a woman aged 45-59 years with alopecia areata. Some clones in this sample may be carry-over from other donors' samples. The CDR3 protein is CASLVEGAYEQYF. CDR3 bases: TGCGCCAGCCTCGTCGAGGGGGCCTACGAGCAGTACTTC.